A selection of T cell receptor beta chains follows, all from one sample in a study of blood T cell repertoires in COVID-19. The table came from immunoSEQ multiplex PCR; TCRdb's copy has only in-frame clones and leaves some out. This table holds 310,000 or so clones, 80% to 90% found once. The sequencing sample was made of peripheral blood. The source of these receptors is a man aged 18-30 years who had recovered from COVID-19. CDR3s include the opening cysteine and the closing phenylalanine or tryptophan.

TRBJ2-5 TRBV4-2 CASSQDIGGIQETQYF
TRBJ2-2 TRBV6-6 CASRGVGRDGTGELFF
TRBJ1-1 TRBV9 CASSQTTGNTEAFF
TRBJ1-2 TRBV11-3 CASSAGTGGMSNYGYTF
TRBJ1-5 TRBV6-6 CASSRTNSNQPQHF
TRBJ1-4 TRBV7-9 CASSLRDRVFF
TRBJ2-7 TRBV18 CASSPSGGPYEQYF
TRBJ1-4 TRBV2 CASSEAGGANEKLFF
TRBJ1-1 TRBV19 CASSNRLNTEAFF
TRBJ2-7 TRBV5-4 CASSLQGSYEQYF
TRBJ1-2 TRBV15 CATSPQVTNDYGYTF
TRBJ1-5 TRBV15 CATSRVGANQPQHF
TRBJ1-1 TRBV18 CASSPPGGARTEAFF
TRBJ2-7 TRBV9 CASSATGGVSYEQYF
TRBJ2-2 TRBV19 CASKQGEAGELFF
TRBJ2-2 TRBV4-1 CASSQDRAGGNTGELFF
TRBJ1-2 TRBV5-1 CASSPQAGGGNGYTF
TRBJ2-3 TRBV29-1 CSVETRLSSTDTQYF
TRBJ2-7 TRBV10-2 CARTSGRTSNRYF
TRBJ2-2 TRBV3-1/TRBV3-2 CASSRGQGADSTGELFF
TRBJ2-1 TRBV7-3 CASSSQDSLNEQFF
TRBJ2-1 TRBV5-4 CASSSNSAEQFF
TRBJ2-7 TRBV3-1/TRBV3-2 CASSQDSGGRHEQYF
TRBJ1-2 TRBV11-2 CASSLVFDGYYGYTF
TRBJ2-1 TRBV14 CASSSNRMSSYNEQFF
TRBJ2-7 TRBV19 CASSIGALAYEQYF
TRBJ2-5 TRBV11-2 CASSAQLAGGQETQYF
TRBJ2-7 TRBV6-5 CASSYSGGPHLYEQYF
TRBJ1-1 TRBV7-2 CASSIHQGTEAFF
TRBJ2-1 TRBV5-4 CASNPWTGTSGSGEQFF
TRBJ1-1 TRBV5-4 CASSLVTGAVSEAFF
TRBJ1-4 TRBV2 CASSELEELFF
TRBJ1-5 TRBV2 CASSGQSSGTQHF
TRBJ1-5 TRBV25-1 CASSLTGSNQPQHF
TRBJ1-2 TRBV7-2 CASSLIFGDYGYTF
TRBJ2-1 TRBV12-3/TRBV12-4 CASSPFAVGQFF
TRBJ2-3 TRBV29-1 CSVDILGTDTQYF
TRBJ1-3 TRBV7-9 CASSLHAGTGLNSGNTIYF
TRBJ1-2 TRBV19 CASSTQGQARGSGYTF
TRBJ2-1 TRBV6-6 CASSRSGRDRAFPSSYNEQFF
TRBJ2-3 TRBV6-4 CASSRQGDFGGDTQYF
TRBJ1-2 TRBV7-9 CASSPSEGDRIYGYTF
TRBJ2-3 TRBV4-2 CASSSTGASGGAKDTQYF
TRBJ2-1 TRBV6-2/TRBV6-3 CASSYRREGTAYNEQFF
TRBJ2-7 TRBV11-1 CASSYPGQGVYEQYF
TRBJ1-4 TRBV9 CASSSTDSYEKLFF
TRBJ1-2 TRBV6-5 CASKAGQDYGYTF
TRBJ2-5 TRBV7-8 CASSLDRDETQYF
TRBJ2-7 TRBV27 CASSLSRGSEQYF
TRBJ2-1 TRBV6-5 CASSPTSLAYNEQFF
TRBJ1-5 TRBV29-1 CSVTRAQPQHF